Listed below are T cell receptor beta chains from one sample, sequenced in a study of blood T cell repertoires in COVID-19. TCRdb's table, derived via immunoSEQ multiplex PCR, lists solely in-frame clones and lacks some. The table has about 210,000 clones, 82% seen once. The sample taken for sequencing was peripheral blood. These receptors originate from an older woman with COVID-19, enrolled during active disease. CDR3s leave out the opening cysteine and the closing phenylalanine or tryptophan.

CDR3aa: ASSPHRTGGRDYSEQY
v_gene: TRBV9

CDR3aa: ASTSLQPQH
v_gene: TRBV19

CDR3aa: ASSQDLVAGGSTDTQY
v_gene: TRBV4-3

CDR3aa: ASSPPGAPYEQY
v_gene: TRBV19

CDR3aa: ASSQTSGSRREQY
v_gene: TRBV4-2

CDR3aa: ASSESGTSGRHEQF
v_gene: TRBV10-2

CDR3aa: ASSSTGDYGYT
v_gene: TRBV7-8

CDR3aa: ASSPETSGLYNEQF
v_gene: TRBV9

CDR3aa: ASSYSVLGINEQF
v_gene: TRBV6-5

CDR3aa: ASRLEASYQPQH
v_gene: TRBV28

CDR3aa: ATSDPRGPTEAF
v_gene: TRBV24-1